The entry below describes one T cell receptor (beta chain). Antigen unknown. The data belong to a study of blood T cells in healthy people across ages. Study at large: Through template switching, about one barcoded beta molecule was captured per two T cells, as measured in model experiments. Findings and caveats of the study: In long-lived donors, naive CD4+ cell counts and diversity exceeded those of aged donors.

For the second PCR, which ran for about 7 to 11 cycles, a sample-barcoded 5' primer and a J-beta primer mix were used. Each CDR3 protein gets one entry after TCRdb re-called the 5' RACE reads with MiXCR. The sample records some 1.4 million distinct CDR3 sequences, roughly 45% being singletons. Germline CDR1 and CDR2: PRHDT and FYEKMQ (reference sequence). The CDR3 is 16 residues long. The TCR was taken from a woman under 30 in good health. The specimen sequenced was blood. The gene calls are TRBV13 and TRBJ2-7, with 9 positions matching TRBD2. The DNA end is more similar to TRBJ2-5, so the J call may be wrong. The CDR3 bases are TGTGCCAGCAGCCCCCCGGCGGGAGGGGGATTAGAGACCCAGTACTTC. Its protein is CASSPPAGGGLETQYF.